The T cell receptor (beta chain) under discussion was sequenced for a study of cytomegalovirus exposure and HLA in healthy donors. In the study overall: Tens of millions of unique TCRs from HLA-typed donors were held in an early release of data.

CDR3 length: 17 residues. Germline assignment: CDR1 MNHEY and CDR2 SMNVEV (reference sequence). V was pared by 4 bases and J by 3 bases, with 19 bases between. PCR employed 60 Vbeta and 13 Jbeta primers. Here immunoSEQ multiplex PCR was the method, and the copy in TCRdb shows in-frame clones only, minus some. The sample holds about 93,000 clones, about 81% seen once. Material: PBMCs. The origin of this receptor is a woman in her thirties or forties in good health and CMV-seronegative. V and J are TRBV27 and TRBJ2-1; D is possibly TRBD2 (6 bases). The CDR3 reads CASSSRLVWPYYNEQFF. DNA for the CDR3: TGTGCCAGCAGTTCCAGACTAGTTTGGCCCTACTACAATGAGCAGTTCTTC.